This record looks at one T cell receptor beta chain sequence and its context. This sample is part of a study of blood T cell repertoires in COVID-19. The overall study: Samples taken during acute and convalescent COVID-19 were collected in the United States, Italy and Spain. T cells, B-cell-depleted T cells, or PBMCs supplied cDNA or gDNA.

Germline CDR1 SGHTA, CDR2 FQGNSA. The CDR3 loop spans 16 amino acids. After removal of 2 bases from V and 4 bases from J, the junction contained 7 bases not matched to a gene. In the source study's methods: Counts of nucleated cells, estimated from reference gene primer amplification, were obtained. Here immunoSEQ multiplex PCR was the method, and the copy in TCRdb shows in-frame clones only, minus some. The DNA gave D and trimming, while V, J and clone size come from that table. The sample consists of over 200,000 clones, over 70% of them appearing once. This clonotype was sampled from an elderly woman with acute or convalescent COVID-19. The chain recombines TRBV7-2 with TRBJ2-2, with 7 bases that match TRBD1. Sequencing input: peripheral blood. In DNA form, the CDR3 reads TGTGCCAGCAGCTTAAACGGCCAGGGGGTCACCGGGGAGCTGTTTTTT. Translating gives CASSLNGQGVTGELFF.